The 11 T cell receptor beta chains presented below share a single source sample, sequenced in a study of breast tumors, draining lymph nodes, adjacent tissues. From the multiplex PCR reads, TCRdb called clonotypes with MiXCR, one entry per CDR3 protein. The sample yields fewer than 200,000 distinct CDR3 sequences, around a third seen once. Breast cancer patients provided tissue from their axillary draining lymph nodes. Sequencing was done on a sample of axillary lymph node tissue. Source of these receptors: a female donor with breast cancer. Some clones in this sample may be carry-over from other donors' samples.

As concerns this clonotype: It may be a read error: a sequence one base away is much more abundant. This chain links TRBV19 with TRBJ2-3, with D possibly TRBD2 on 7 matching bases. V shed 3 bases and J shed 7 bases, with 20 bases lying between them. CDR1 is LNHDA, CDR2 SQIVND, per germline (reference sequence). This CDR3 region has 16 residues. The CDR3 loop reads CASSINGGGGGNTQYF. CDR3 coding DNA: TGTGCCAGTAGTATCAATGGCGGGGGCGGGGGAAATACGCAGTATTTT.

This clonotype was detected ten times or more. The genes are TRBV3-1 and TRBJ2-5, with TRBD1 matching 10 bases. CDR3 length: 16 residues. The germline V gene encodes CDR1 LGHDT and CDR2 YNNKEL (reference sequence). V lost 4 bases and J lost 5; bases outside the gene matches: 10. CDR3 nucleotide sequence: TGTGCCAGCAGCCGACCCGGGACAGGGGACTTGGAGACCCAGTACTTC. Encoded protein: CASSRPGTGDLETQYF.

The chain recombines TRBV7-9 with TRBJ2-2; 9 bases map to TRBD2. This CDR3 comprises 15 residues. Germline-derived CDR1 and CDR2 are SEHNR and FQNEAQ (reference sequence). The V gene end was trimmed by 6 bases and the J gene end by 4 bases; junction bases not matched to a gene: 6. The CDR3 sequence: CASSLREGSTGELFF. The CDR3 DNA reads as TGTGCCAGCAGTCTGCGGGAGGGGAGCACCGGGGAGCTGTTTTTT.

Regarding this clonotype: At one of its ends the junction is not consistent with the germline gene, which may arise from a read error. The V gene is TRBV3-1, the J gene TRBJ1-2; 8 bases line up with TRBD1. The germline gives CDR1 LGHDT, CDR2 YNNKEL (reference sequence). There are 14 residues in the CDR3. CDR3: CVSSQGGQGRGYTF. The CDR3 DNA reads TGTGTCAGCAGCCAAGGAGGACAGGGTAGGGGCTACACCTTC.

This clonotype was seen only once. The chain has TRBV10-1 and TRBJ1-2; 8 positions agree with TRBD1. Per the germline V gene, CDR1 is WNHNN and CDR2 is SYGVQD (reference sequence). This CDR3 contains 12 residues. The junction had 3 bases not matched to a gene; V was cut back by 5 bases and J by 7 bases. As DNA, the CDR3 is TGCGCCAGCAGTAGGACAGGGACTGGCTACACCTTC. Protein sequence: CASSRTGTGYTF.

V gene TRBV7-2 combines with J gene TRBJ1-5, with 7 bases identical to TRBD1. CDR1 and CDR2 (germline): SGHTA, FQGNSA. The CDR3 loop spans 15 amino acids. V lost 5 bases to trimming and J lost 10 bases; unmatched junction nucleotides: 14. CDR3 DNA sequence: TGTGCCAGCAGCCCGAGACAGGGCTATAATTCACCCCAGCATTTT. This encodes CASSPRQGYNSPQHF.

With respect to this clonotype: A much larger clone differs from this one at a single base, so this may be a read error. The V gene is TRBV6-5, the J gene TRBJ2-7; weak D call: TRBD2 (6 bases). The CDR3 runs 15 residues. The germline CDR1 and CDR2 sequences are MNHEY and SVGAGI. Trimming shortened V by 5 bases and J by 3 bases, and 17 bases separated the two germline ends. The CDR3: CASSHLGRGIYEQYF. The CDR3 nucleotides are TGTGCCAGCAGTCACTTGGGACGGGGGATCTACGAGCAGTACTTC.

A remark on this clonotype: With a much larger clone just one base away, this may be a read error. This chain uses TRBV6-2 or TRBV6-3 with TRBJ2-7; possibly TRBD2 for D (5 bases). From germline, CDR1 is MNHEY and CDR2 SVGEGT. The ends were cut back, 8 bases at V and 5 bases at J, with 10 bases in the middle. This CDR3 is built from 11 residues. The CDR3 protein is CASGQRDEQYF. DNA for the CDR3: TGTGCCAGCGGTCAGAGGGACGAGCAGTACTTC.

About this clonotype: Relative to the germline gene, one junction end is altered; a read error may explain this. The chain uses TRBV19 and TRBJ2-1; 12 bases are a match to TRBD2. Germline CDR1 reads LNHDA; CDR2 reads SQIVND (reference sequence). The CDR3 spans 18 residues. The CDR3 coding sequence is TGTGCCAGTAGTATAGCGACTAGCGGGGGCCCACCGGTTAATGAGCCGTTCTTC. This translates into CASSIATSGGPPVNEPFF.

The CDR3 protein is CASSYSMVAGASYEQYF. The CDR3 DNA is TGTGCCAGCAGTTACTCGATGGTAGCGGGGGCCTCCTACGAGCAGTACTTC. The V and J genes are TRBV6-2 or TRBV6-3 and TRBJ2-7, with 9 bases aligning to TRBD2. V shed 0 bases and J 0 bases; nucleotides not matched to a gene: 6. Germline CDR1 reads MNHEY; CDR2 reads SVGEGT. CDR3 length equals 17 residues.

In the case of this clonotype: This may arise from a read error, as a much more abundant clone is one base away. The chain joins TRBV19 to TRBJ2-7; 8 nucleotides align to TRBD1. The CDR3 totals 17 residues. The V segment lost 3 bases and the J segment 2 bases; nucleotides outside the gene matches: 12. Per the germline V gene, CDR1 is LNHDA and CDR2 is SQIVND (reference sequence). CDR3 loop: CASSMGPTGGSPYEQYF. The DNA for the CDR3 is TGTGCCAGTAGTATGGGCCCCACAGGGGGGTCCCCCTACGAGCAGTACTTC.